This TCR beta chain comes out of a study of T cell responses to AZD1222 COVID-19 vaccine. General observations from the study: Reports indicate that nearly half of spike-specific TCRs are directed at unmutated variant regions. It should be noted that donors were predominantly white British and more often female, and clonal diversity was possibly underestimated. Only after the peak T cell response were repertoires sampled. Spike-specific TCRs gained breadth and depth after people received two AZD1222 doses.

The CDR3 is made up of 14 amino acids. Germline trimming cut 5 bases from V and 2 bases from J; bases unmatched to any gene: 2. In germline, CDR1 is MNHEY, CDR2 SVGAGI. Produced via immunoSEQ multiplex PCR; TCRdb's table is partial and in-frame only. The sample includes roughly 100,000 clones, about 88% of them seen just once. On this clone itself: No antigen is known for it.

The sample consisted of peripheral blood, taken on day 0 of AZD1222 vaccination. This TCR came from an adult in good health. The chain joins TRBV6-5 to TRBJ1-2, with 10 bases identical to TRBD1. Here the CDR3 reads CASSRTGGNYGYTF. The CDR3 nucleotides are TGTGCCAGCAGTCGGACAGGGGGGAACTATGGCTACACCTTC.